Below are 7 T cell receptor beta chains sequenced from a single sample in a study of OX40 agonist ivuxolimab in advanced cancers. Using immunoSEQ multiplex PCR, the repertoire was profiled, and TCRdb retains in-frame clones only, with some absent. This sample has under 80,000 clones, with approximately 83% found just once. The specimen comprised CD4+ or CD8+ T cells sorted from blood, sampled in a trial of the OX40 agonist ivuxolimab. All receptors come from an adult with an advanced solid tumor such as melanoma, head and neck, liver or kidney cancer.

The J gene is TRBJ1-3, the V gene TRBV18; 10 nucleotides match TRBD1. Germline-derived CDR1 and CDR2 are KGHSH and LQKENI. V shed 5 bases, J shed 1 base, and the junction held 2 bases outside the gene matches. The length of the CDR3 is 15 residues. CDR3: CASSAGQGSGNTIYF. CDR3 DNA: TGTGCCAGCTCAGCGGGACAGGGGTCTGGAAACACCATATATTTT.

V and J are TRBV2 and TRBJ1-4; D is unresolved. The germline V and J ends were trimmed by 3 bases and 11 bases, with 7 bases remaining between them. Germline V gives CDR1 SNHLY, CDR2 FYNNEI. The CDR3 length is 11 residues. The CDR3 loop reads CASSDSPKLFF. The DNA of the CDR3 is TGTGCCAGCAGTGATTCACCTAAACTGTTTTTT.

The chain employs TRBV11-2 and TRBJ1-1; D may be TRBD1 (5 bases). V shed 5 bases and J shed 4 bases, with 29 bases lying between them. Germline lookup yields CDR1 SGHAT and CDR2 FQNNGV. The CDR3 is 19 amino acids. The CDR3 is CASSPGGSGPPSWSTEAFF. DNA for the CDR3: TGTGCCAGCAGCCCAGGAGGATCGGGACCGCCTTCTTGGAGCACTGAAGCTTTCTTT. The full variable domain, completed using reference TRBV11-2 and TRBJ1-1, is EAGVAQSPRYKIIEKRQSVAFWCNPISGHATLYWYQQILGQGPKLLIQFQNNGVVDDSQLPKDRFSAERLKGVDSTLKIQPAKLEDSAVYLCASSPGGSGPPSWSTEAFFGQGTRLTVV.

V is TRBV6-1 and J is TRBJ2-1, with TRBD1 matching 8 bases. V was pared by 10 bases and J by 9 bases, with 11 bases of the junction left unmatched. In germline, CDR1 is MNHNS, CDR2 SASEGT. This CDR3 spans 13 amino acids. The CDR3 protein is CATKDRGGGEQFF. The CDR3 coding sequence is TGTGCCACCAAAGACAGGGGTGGTGGTGAGCAGTTCTTC.

This chain links TRBV7-2 with TRBJ2-1; D may be TRBD2 (6 bases). V lost 1 base and J lost 6, with 16 bases in between. There are 16 residues in the CDR3. The germline V gene has CDR1 SGHTA and CDR2 FQGNSA. As DNA, the CDR3 is TGTGCCAGCAGCTTAGTCCCTGCGGGAAGGGGCAATGAGCAGTTCTTC. It yields the protein CASSLVPAGRGNEQFF.

This rearrangement joins TRBV7-3 to TRBJ2-1, with 7 bases matching TRBD2. With V trimmed by 2 bases and J by 8 bases, 6 bases remained unmatched. The length of the CDR3 is 14 residues. Germline lookup yields CDR1 SGHTA and CDR2 FQGTGA. The CDR3 protein is CASSLGTSDDEQFF. For the CDR3, the DNA is TGTGCCAGCAGCTTAGGAACTAGCGACGATGAGCAGTTCTTC.

The rearrangement joins TRBV20-1 to TRBJ1-2; D unresolved. The CDR3 consists of 11 residues. V lost 0 bases, J lost 7 bases, and 6 bases lay in between. CDR1 is DFQATT, CDR2 SNEGSKA, per germline (reference sequence). The CDR3, as DNA: TGCAGTGCTAGAGATGCGGCTGGCTACACCTTC. Its translation is CSARDAAGYTF.